This TCR beta chain was captured in a study of PD-1 blockade in classical Hodgkin lymphoma. Time point here: cycle 4 day 1 (C4D1), after 6 weeks of nivolumab. The patients all showed relapse after autologous stem cell transplantation, while their brentuximab vedotin exposure varied. Libraries were prepared by immunoSEQ multiplex PCR; TCRdb keeps only in-frame clonotypes and omits some of them. Among around 31,000 clones listed, about 81% were seen once. The sample in question was peripheral blood mononuclear cells (PBMCs), obtained before the fourth cycle of nivolumab. The clonotype originates from a human donor with classical Hodgkin lymphoma.

CDR3 coding DNA: TGTGCCTGGAGTTGGGACAGGCTCACCGGGGAGCTGTTTTTT. Translated: CAWSWDRLTGELFF. The chain has TRBV30 and TRBJ2-2; 8 bases are shared with TRBD1. This CDR3 is built from 14 residues. Germline CDR1 and CDR2: GTSNPN and SVGIG (reference sequence). After removal of 2 bases from V and 4 bases from J, the junction contained 3 bases not matched to a gene. The variable domain in full, completed from reference TRBV30 and TRBJ2-2, reads SQTIHQWPATLVQPVGSPLSLECTVEGTSNPNLYWYRQAAGRGLQLLFYSVGIGQISSEVPQNLSASRPQDRQFILSSKKLLLSDSGFYLCAWSWDRLTGELFFGEGSRLTVL.